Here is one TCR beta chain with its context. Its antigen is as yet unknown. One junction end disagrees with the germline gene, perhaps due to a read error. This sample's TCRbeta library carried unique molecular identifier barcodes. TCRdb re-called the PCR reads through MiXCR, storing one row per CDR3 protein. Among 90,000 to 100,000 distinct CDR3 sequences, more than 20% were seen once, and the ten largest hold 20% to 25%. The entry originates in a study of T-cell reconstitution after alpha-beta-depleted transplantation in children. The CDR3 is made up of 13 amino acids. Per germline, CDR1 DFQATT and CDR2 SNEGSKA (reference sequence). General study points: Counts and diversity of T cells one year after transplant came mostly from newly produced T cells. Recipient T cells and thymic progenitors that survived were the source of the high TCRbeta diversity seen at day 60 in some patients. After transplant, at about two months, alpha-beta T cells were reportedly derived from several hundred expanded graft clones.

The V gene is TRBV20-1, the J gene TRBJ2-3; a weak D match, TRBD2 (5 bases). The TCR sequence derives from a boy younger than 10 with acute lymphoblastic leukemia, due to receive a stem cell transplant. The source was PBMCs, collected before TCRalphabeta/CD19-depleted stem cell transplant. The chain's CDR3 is CSAITGITATQYF. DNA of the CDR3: TGCAGTGCTATTACCGGGATCACAGCTACGCAGTATTTT.